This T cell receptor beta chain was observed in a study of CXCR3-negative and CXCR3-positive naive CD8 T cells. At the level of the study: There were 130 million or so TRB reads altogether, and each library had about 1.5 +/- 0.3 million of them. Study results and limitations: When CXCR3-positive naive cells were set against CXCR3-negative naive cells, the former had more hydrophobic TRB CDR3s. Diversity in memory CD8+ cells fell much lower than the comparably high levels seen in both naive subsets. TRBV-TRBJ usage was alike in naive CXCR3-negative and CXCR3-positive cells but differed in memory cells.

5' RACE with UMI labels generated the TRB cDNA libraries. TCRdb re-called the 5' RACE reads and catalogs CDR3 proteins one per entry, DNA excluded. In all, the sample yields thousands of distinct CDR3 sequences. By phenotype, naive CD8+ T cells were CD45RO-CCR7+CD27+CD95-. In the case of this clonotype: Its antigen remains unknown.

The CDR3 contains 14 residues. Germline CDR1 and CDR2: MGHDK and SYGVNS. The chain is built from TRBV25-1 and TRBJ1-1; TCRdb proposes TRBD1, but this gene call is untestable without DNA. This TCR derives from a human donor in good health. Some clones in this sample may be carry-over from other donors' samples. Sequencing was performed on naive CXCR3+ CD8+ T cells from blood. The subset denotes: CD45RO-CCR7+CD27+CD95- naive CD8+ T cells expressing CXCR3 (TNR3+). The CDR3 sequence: CASSDQGINTEAFF.